The 20 T cell receptor beta chains in this list originate from one sample, sequenced in a study of graft-versus-host responses after intestinal transplantation. Sequencing was performed with immunoSEQ multiplex PCR; in TCRdb, only in-frame clones are kept and a portion is missing. Here the sample spans just over 15,000 clones, roughly a third being singletons. The sample consisted of alloreactive CD4+ T cells from a mixed lymphocyte reaction culture, taken before intestinal transplant. The subset denotes: CFSE-low proliferating T cells sorted from roughly six-day pre-transplant mixed lymphocyte reaction (GvH or HvG direction). These receptor sequences come from a human patient who received an intestinal transplant.

The gene calls are TRBV10-3 and TRBJ2-5, with TRBD1 matching 7 bases. V shed 7 bases and J 0 bases; nucleotides not matched to a gene: 5. In germline, CDR1 is ENHRY, CDR2 SYGVKD. The CDR3 spans 14 residues. CDR3 sequence: CAIKGDRDQETQYF. CDR3 sequence (DNA): TGTGCCATCAAGGGCGACAGGGACCAAGAGACCCAGTACTTC.

The chain links TRBV19 to TRBJ1-2; D is possibly TRBD1 (5 bases). This CDR3 is built from 15 residues. The V end lost 7 bases, the J end lost 6 bases, and 21 bases lay between the germline ends. CDR1 is LNHDA, CDR2 SQIVND, per germline (reference sequence). The DNA for the CDR3 is TGTGCCAGTACAGAATGGGGGGTCCAAACTAATGGCTACACCTTC. It is translated as CASTEWGVQTNGYTF. Filled out from reference TRBV19 and TRBJ1-2, the complete variable domain reads DGGITQSPKYLFRKEGQNVTLSCEQNLNHDAMYWYRQDPGQGLRLIYYSQIVNDFQKGDIAEGYSVSREKKESFPLTVTSAQKNPTAFYLCASTEWGVQTNGYTFGSGTRLTVV.

This clone turned up a few times. The chain recombines TRBV5-5 with TRBJ2-7, with 11 bases aligning to TRBD2. Germline values: CDR1 SGHKS, CDR2 YYEKEE (reference sequence). The CDR3 is 18 residues long. J was trimmed by 6 bases and V by 1 base; bases with no gene match: 15. Here the CDR3 reads CASSLSLRLAGGEGEQYF. CDR3 DNA sequence: TGTGCCAGCAGCTTGTCTCTCCGTCTAGCGGGAGGTGAAGGCGAGCAGTACTTC.

This chain connects TRBV7-6 to TRBJ1-3; 7 bases are a match to TRBD1. Trimming cost V 5 bases and J 5 bases; bases outside gene matches: 6. Germline values: CDR1 SGHVS, CDR2 FNYEAQ. The CDR3 loop spans 14 amino acids. Here the CDR3 DNA reads TGTGCCAGCAGCCAGGGGGACAGCAGAAACACCATATATTTT. Protein sequence: CASSQGDSRNTIYF.

The table lists this clone with a few counts. The chain recombines TRBV6-6 with TRBJ1-3, with no clear D. The V gene's germline CDR1 is MNHNY and CDR2 SVGAGI (reference sequence). The CDR3 covers 11 residues. The V end was cut by 8 bases, the J end by 4 bases, with 6 bases between. This CDR3 reads CASGWGNTIYF. As DNA, the CDR3 is TGTGCCAGCGGTTGGGGAAACACCATATATTTT.

This clone rates as medium-sized. The genes are TRBV5-1 and TRBJ2-7; 8 bases align to TRBD2. This CDR3 spans 15 amino acids. V shed 0 bases, J shed 2 bases, and the junction held 4 bases outside the gene matches. CDR1 is SGHRS, CDR2 YFSETQ, per germline. CDR3 coding DNA: TGCGCCAGCAGCTTGGGGAGCGGGGGAACCTACGAGCAGTACTTC. Its protein is CASSLGSGGTYEQYF. The entire variable domain, with the rest obtained from reference TRBV5-1 and TRBJ2-7, is as follows: KAGVTQTPRYLIKTRGQQVTLSCSPISGHRSVSWYQQTPGQGLQFLFEYFSETQRNKGNFPGRFSGRQFSNSRSEMNVSTLELGDSALYLCASSLGSGGTYEQYFGPGTRLTVT.

This clone was seen a single time. V gene TRBV5-1 combines with J gene TRBJ1-4, with a possible D match to TRBD1 (6 bases). Between the trimmed V and J ends, which lost 0 bases and 1 base, there was a span of 10 bases. The CDR3 runs to 16 residues. Germline V CDR1 and CDR2: SGHRS, YFSETQ. The CDR3 sequence: CASSLEGGGTNEKLFF. In nucleotides, the CDR3 is TGCGCCAGCAGCTTGGAGGGGGGAGGAACTAATGAAAAACTGTTTTTT.

The V and J genes are TRBV11-2 and TRBJ2-5; 12 nucleotides agree with TRBD2. The V gene's germline CDR1 is SGHAT and CDR2 FQNNGV. This CDR3 is built from 15 residues. V lost 5 bases to trimming and J lost 5 bases; unmatched junction nucleotides: 6. For the CDR3, the DNA is TGTGCCAGCAGCCCTAGCGGGAGGGCCCGGGAGACCCAGTACTTC. It translates to CASSPSGRARETQYF.

The chain recombines TRBV18 with TRBJ2-5, with D perhaps matching TRBD1 (5 bases). Trimming removed 3 bases at V and 3 bases at J, with 17 bases between. Germline loops: CDR1 KGHSH, CDR2 LQKENI. The CDR3 runs to 16 residues. The CDR3 loop is CASSPPAGYLKETQYF. CDR3 DNA sequence: TGTGCCAGCTCACCCCCCGCAGGGTACCTCAAAGAGACCCAGTACTTC.

The V gene is TRBV19, the J gene TRBJ1-5, with D perhaps TRBD1 (6 bases). V was cut by 2 bases and J by 5 bases, with 7 bases left in between. Germline V lookup: CDR1 LNHDA, CDR2 SQIVND (reference sequence). The CDR3 contains 13 residues. Here the CDR3 DNA reads TGTGCCAGTAGTATAACAGGGTATCAGCCCCAGCATTTT. It encodes CASSITGYQPQHF.

The chain carries TRBV5-1 and TRBJ1-2; 7 nucleotides line up with TRBD1. The CDR3 length is 14 residues. Germline V lookup: CDR1 SGHRS, CDR2 YFSETQ. V trimming: 3 bases; J trimming: 3 bases; junction bases outside the gene matches: 5. CDR3 in amino acids: CASSSHGTDYGYTF. The CDR3 DNA reads TGCGCCAGCAGCTCCCACGGGACAGACTATGGCTACACCTTC.

The CDR3 region is CASKGYVNTEAFF. The CDR3 coding sequence is TGTGCCAGCAAGGGATACGTGAACACTGAAGCTTTCTTT. The chain joins TRBV25-1 to TRBJ1-1; D ambiguous. CDR3 length equals 13 residues. Trimming removed 7 bases at V and 0 bases at J, with 9 bases between. Germline assignment: CDR1 MGHDK and CDR2 SYGVNS.

This clone was counted a few times. The chain uses TRBV6-5 and TRBJ2-1; the D gene is possibly TRBD1 (5 bases). The CDR3 totals 13 residues. V lost 0 bases, J lost 15 bases, and 15 bases lay in between. Germline values: CDR1 MNHEY, CDR2 SVGAGI. The CDR3 region is CASSYSYTGFWFF. CDR3 bases: TGTGCCAGCAGTTACTCGTACACAGGCTTTTGGTTCTTC.

In its sample, this clone ranks as medium-sized. The chain is built from TRBV9 and TRBJ2-2, with D uncertain. The CDR3 contains 15 residues. Deletions cut 0 bases from V and 9 bases from J, with 15 bases between. Germline loops: CDR1 SGDLS, CDR2 YYNGEE. In DNA, the CDR3 is TGTGCCAGCAGCGTAGCCGAGTCTTCTGTCCGGGAGCTGTTTTTT. Translated, it gives CASSVAESSVRELFF.

This clone was detected a few times. V is TRBV5-1 and J is TRBJ1-1, with a tentative D call TRBD1 (5 bases). The CDR3 totals 16 residues. V lost 0 bases and J lost 0, with 12 bases in between. Germline assignment: CDR1 SGHRS and CDR2 YFSETQ. CDR3 in amino acids: CASSLGGGGMNTEAFF. CDR3 bases: TGCGCCAGCAGCTTGGGGGGCGGAGGGATGAACACTGAAGCTTTCTTT.

This clone is categorized as medium-sized. The rearrangement links TRBV10-2 to TRBJ2-7; D perhaps matches TRBD1 (5 bases). V lost 1 base and J 7 bases, leaving 17 bases between the germline ends. Germline V lookup: CDR1 WSHSY, CDR2 SAAADI. The CDR3 is 15 residues long. This CDR3 reads CASSEYGQRVGEQYF. For the CDR3, the DNA is TGCGCCAGCAGTGAGTACGGACAAAGAGTAGGGGAGCAGTACTTC.

This clone appeared a few times. This chain uses TRBV6-5 with TRBJ2-3; perhaps D is TRBD1 or TRBD2 (6 bases each). This CDR3 region has 14 residues. Germline V gene data show CDR1 as MNHEY and CDR2 as SVGAGI. Trimming shortened V by 5 bases and J by 8 bases, and 17 bases separated the two germline ends. CDR3: CASSRFLSGATQYF. The CDR3 region has the DNA TGTGCCAGCAGTCGCTTCCTCTCGGGGGCTACGCAGTATTTT.

The chain has TRBV6-8 and TRBJ2-5; D perhaps matches TRBD1 (6 bases). Deletions cut 0 bases from V and 7 bases from J, with 12 bases between. CDR1 is MNHGY, CDR2 SAAAGT, per germline. There are 14 residues in the CDR3. The CDR3 DNA follows: TGTGCCAGCAGTTACTCGCCAGGGGTGGGGACCCAGTACTTC. Translated: CASSYSPGVGTQYF.

This chain joins TRBV18 and TRBJ1-1; unclear D gene. Germline loops: CDR1 KGHSH, CDR2 LQKENI. The CDR3 contains 14 residues. Trimming pared 3 bases from V and 3 bases from J, leaving 11 bases between. This CDR3 is CASSPAGRDTEAFF. The CDR3 nucleotides read TGTGCCAGCTCACCTGCCGGGCGGGACACTGAAGCTTTCTTT.

The chain is built from TRBV25-1 and TRBJ2-1, with D possibly TRBD2 on 6 matching bases. Trimming removed 3 bases at V and 0 bases at J, with 12 bases between. Germline-derived CDR1 and CDR2 are MGHDK and SYGVNS. This CDR3 has 16 amino acids. The CDR3 is CASSEFLASSYNEQFF. DNA for the CDR3: TGTGCCAGCAGTGAGTTTCTAGCGAGCTCCTACAATGAGCAGTTCTTC.